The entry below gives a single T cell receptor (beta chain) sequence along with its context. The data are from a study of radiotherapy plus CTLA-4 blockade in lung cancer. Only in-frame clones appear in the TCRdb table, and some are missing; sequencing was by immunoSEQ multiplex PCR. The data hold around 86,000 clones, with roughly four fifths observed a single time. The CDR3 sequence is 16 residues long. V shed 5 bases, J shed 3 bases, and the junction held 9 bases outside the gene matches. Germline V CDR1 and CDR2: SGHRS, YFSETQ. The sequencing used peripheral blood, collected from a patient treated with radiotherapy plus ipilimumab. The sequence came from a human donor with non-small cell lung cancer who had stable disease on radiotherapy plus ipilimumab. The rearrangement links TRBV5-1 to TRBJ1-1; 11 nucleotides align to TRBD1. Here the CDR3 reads CASSRGQGAPDTEAFF. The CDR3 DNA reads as TGCGCCAGCAGTCGCGGACAGGGGGCGCCGGACACTGAAGCTTTCTTT.